These 11 T cell receptor beta chains were all obtained from the same sample, sequenced in a study of blood T cell repertoires in COVID-19. Libraries were prepared by immunoSEQ multiplex PCR; TCRdb keeps only in-frame clonotypes and omits some of them. The sample has around 270,000 clones; 88% are singletons. The specimen was peripheral blood. The origin of the receptors is a man aged 55 to 70 who had recovered from COVID-19.

The chain combines TRBV27 with TRBJ2-7; tentatively, D is TRBD1 (6 bases). Germline loops: CDR1 MNHEY, CDR2 SMNVEV (reference sequence). This CDR3 comprises 15 residues. V lost 5 bases and J lost 5, with 19 bases in between. CDR3 region: CASSLPGHLHDEQYF. As DNA, the CDR3 is TGTGCCAGCAGTCTACCGGGACATCTGCACGACGAGCAGTACTTC.

The V call is TRBV4-2, the J call TRBJ2-3; 15 bases are shared with TRBD2. J gave up 12 bases and V 4 bases, and 5 bases lay outside the gene matches. Germline V CDR1 and CDR2: LGHNA, YNFKEQ. The CDR3 length is 14 residues. Here the CDR3 DNA reads TGTGCCAGCAGCCCCGGACTAGCGGGGGGGCTACAGTATTTT. It codes for CASSPGLAGGLQYF.

The chain links TRBV3-1 (or the pseudogene TRBV3-2) to TRBJ2-3; unclear D gene. Trimming stripped 2 bases from V and 4 bases from J, with 4 bases between. There are 12 residues in the CDR3. Germline CDR1 LGHDT, CDR2 YNNKEL (reference sequence). CDR3 sequence reads: CASSQYPDTQYF. The CDR3 bases are TGTGCCAGCAGCCAATATCCAGATACGCAGTATTTT.

This chain connects TRBV7-8 to TRBJ2-7; D remains unclear. The CDR3 loop spans 13 amino acids. Trimming stripped 5 bases from V and 5 bases from J, with 13 bases between. Germline lookup yields CDR1 SGHVS and CDR2 FQNEAQ. The CDR3 DNA is TGTGCCAGCAGCCCCCCCGCGCGAGACGAGCAGTACTTC. Translated: CASSPPARDEQYF.

The chain couples TRBV27 to TRBJ1-6, with 8 bases aligning to TRBD1. This CDR3 is built from 17 residues. Germline V gives CDR1 MNHEY, CDR2 SMNVEV (reference sequence). With 5 bases clipped from V and 0 bases from J, the junction kept 6 bases outside the gene matches. CDR3 sequence (DNA): TGTGCCAGCAGTCCTCGACAGGGGAGCTCCTATAATTCACCCCTCCACTTT. Its protein product is CASSPRQGSSYNSPLHF.

This chain joins TRBV21-1 and TRBJ2-7; the table's D call TRBD1 went unverified against the DNA. TRBV21-1 is a listed pseudogene. The CDR3 covers 18 residues. CDR3 bases: TGTGCCAGCAGCAAAGTGGGTGCCCCGGGACACCCAGGGGACGAGCAGTACTTC. Translated: CASSKVGAPGHPGDEQYF.

The chain is built from TRBV7-6 and TRBJ2-5; the D gene is possibly TRBD1 (5 bases). Trimming took off 4 bases at V and 0 bases at J, with 15 bases between the two ends. Per germline, CDR1 SGHVS and CDR2 FNYEAQ. This CDR3 is 16 amino acids long. Written as DNA, the CDR3 is TGTGCCAGCAGCTCCCCGGTGCAGGGTTACCAAGAGACCCAGTACTTC. This encodes CASSSPVQGYQETQYF.

The gene calls are TRBV6-5 and TRBJ2-1; TRBD2 matches at 9 bases. The CDR3 has 15 amino acids. J was trimmed by 8 bases and V by 7 bases; bases with no gene match: 12. Per the germline V gene, CDR1 is MNHEY and CDR2 is SVGAGI. The CDR3: CASTNGAGGPHEQFF. The CDR3 nucleotides are TGTGCCAGCACCAACGGGGCGGGGGGGCCCCATGAGCAGTTCTTC.

This clone was counted between two and nine times. The CDR3 nucleotides read TGCGCCAGCAGCCCCCAGGGCAGGGATTCACCCCTCCACTTT. Translating gives CASSPQGRDSPLHF. The V gene is TRBV5-1, the J gene TRBJ1-6, with D possibly matching TRBD1 (5 bases). The CDR3 runs to 14 residues. V was pared by 4 bases and J by 8 bases, with 13 bases between. Germline-derived CDR1 and CDR2 are SGHRS and YFSETQ.

The gene calls are TRBV3-1 (or the pseudogene TRBV3-2) and TRBJ1-2; TRBD1 is a possible D gene (5 bases). Germline CDR1 reads LGHDT; CDR2 reads YNNKEL (reference sequence). Trimming took 2 bases from V and 0 from J, leaving 16 bases between them. This CDR3 comprises 17 residues. CDR3 region: CASSQNARANANYGYTF. CDR3 nucleotide sequence: TGTGCCAGCAGCCAAAACGCCAGGGCAAACGCTAACTATGGCTACACCTTC.

A single count supports this clone. The chain has TRBV4-2 and TRBJ1-4, with TRBD1 matching over 7 bases. This CDR3 has 13 amino acids. CDR1 LGHNA and CDR2 YNFKEQ come from the germline V gene. After removal of 6 bases from V and 2 bases from J, the junction contained 0 bases not matched to a gene. This CDR3 is CASRDRTNEKLFF. CDR3 DNA: TGTGCCAGCAGGGACAGGACTAATGAAAAACTGTTTTTT.